These T cell receptor beta chains were read from a single sample in a study of shared clonotypes between healthy human individuals. The protocol was immunoSEQ multiplex PCR, while the TCRdb copy is restricted to in-frame clones and leaves out a portion. The repertoire consists of hundreds of thousands of clones, with around 92% occurring once and the leading ten covering less than 25%. Sequencing was carried out using naive CD8+ T cells sorted from blood. The receptors come from a man aged 30 to 45 in good health. The CDR3 runs from the conserved cysteine through the conserved F or W. D genes are given only for firm matches. The size field is filled for only some rows; it gives once, few, many or a size class.

size,V,D,J,CDR3,DNA
NA,TRBV7-9,NA,TRBJ2-3,CASTPSTDTQYF,TGTGCCAGCACCCCGAGCACAGATACGCAGTATTTT
NA,TRBV7-6,TRBD2,TRBJ2-7,CASSSTSASYEQYF,TGTGCCAGCAGCTCGACTAGCGCTTCCTACGAGCAGTACTTC
NA,TRBV5-6,TRBD2,TRBJ2-4,CASSLGPSGLKNIQYF,TGTGCCAGCAGCCTCGGGCCTAGCGGGCTAAAAAACATTCAGTACTTC
NA,TRBV27,NA,TRBJ1-4,CASSFGDTEKLFF,TGTGCCAGCAGTTTCGGGGATACTGAAAAACTGTTTTTT
NA,TRBV11-3,NA,TRBJ2-7,CASSSSNSYEQYF,TGTGCCAGCAGCTCCTCGAACTCCTACGAGCAGTACTTC
NA,TRBV6-1,NA,TRBJ2-1,CASSGVAPYNEQFF,TGTGCCAGCAGTGGGGTAGCGCCCTACAATGAGCAGTTCTTC
NA,TRBV19,NA,TRBJ2-1,CASSITTVNEQFF,TGTGCCAGTAGTATTACTACAGTCAATGAGCAGTTCTTC
NA,TRBV6-1,NA,TRBJ2-7,CASSELVGFYEQYF,TGTGCCAGCAGTGAATTGGTGGGGTTTTACGAGCAGTACTTC
NA,TRBV7-6,NA,TRBJ2-5,CASSLKSAGTLQETQYF,TGTGCCAGCAGCTTAAAGTCGGCGGGAACCCTTCAAGAGACCCAGTACTTC
NA,TRBV11-2,NA,TRBJ1-1,CASSLEMFGSEAFF,TGTGCCAGCAGCTTAGAAATGTTTGGCAGTGAAGCTTTCTTT
NA,TRBV29-1,NA,TRBJ2-7,CSVEVELPYEQYF,TGCAGCGTTGAAGTAGAGTTACCCTACGAGCAGTACTTC
NA,TRBV7-6,NA,TRBJ2-1,CASSLGRAGRSYNEQFF,TGTGCCAGCAGCTTAGGTAGGGCGGGACGATCCTACAATGAGCAGTTCTTC
NA,TRBV10-2,NA,TRBJ2-7,CASSEMGPNEQYF,TGCGCCAGCAGTGAGATGGGACCTAACGAGCAGTACTTC
NA,TRBV5-4,TRBD2,TRBJ2-7,CATGTSGIYEQYF,TGTGCCACCGGGACTAGCGGGATCTACGAGCAGTACTTC
NA,TRBV4-1,NA,TRBJ1-1,CASSPSSGANTEAFF,TGCGCCAGCAGCCCATCCTCGGGGGCCAACACTGAAGCTTTCTTT
NA,TRBV6-1,NA,TRBJ1-5,CASSEAVGTGTFGNQPQHF,TGTGCCAGCAGTGAAGCGGTAGGAACAGGGACCTTTGGGAATCAGCCCCAGCATTTT
NA,TRBV6-4,NA,TRBJ2-3,CASSDSGSTDTQYF,TGTGCCAGCAGTGATTCCGGGAGCACAGATACGCAGTATTTT
once,TRBV5-5,NA,TRBJ2-7,CASSLPGSVADEQYF,TGTGCCAGCAGCTTGCCCGGCTCCGTGGCAGACGAGCAGTACTTC
few,TRBV7-3,TRBD1,TRBJ1-2,CASSLGTGSGYTF,TGTGCCAGCAGCTTAGGGACAGGGAGTGGCTACACCTTC
NA,TRBV28,TRBD1,TRBJ2-7,CASSLTPTGSYEQYF,TGTGCCAGCAGTTTAACCCCGACAGGGTCTTACGAGCAGTACTTC
NA,TRBV10-3,TRBD2,TRBJ2-1,CAISESNAVGGTSGKAQFF,TGTGCCATCAGTGAGTCGAATGCCGTGGGGGGGACTAGCGGGAAAGCGCAGTTCTTC
NA,TRBV27,NA,TRBJ1-1,CASSLHGTGRPTRIYTEAFF,TGTGCCAGCAGTTTACACGGAACGGGACGCCCCACGAGGATATACACTGAAGCTTTCTTT
NA,TRBV6-5,TRBD2,TRBJ2-7,CATGGGLAYEQYF,TGTGCCACCGGGGGGGGACTAGCATACGAGCAGTACTTC
NA,TRBV7-3,NA,TRBJ1-5,CASSLKMTSRGNQPQHF,TGTGCCAGCAGCTTAAAAATGACGTCAAGGGGCAATCAGCCCCAGCATTTT
NA,TRBV19,TRBD1,TRBJ2-1,CASSNDRGLYNEQFF,TGTGCCAGTAGTAACGACAGGGGGCTATACAATGAGCAGTTCTTC
NA,TRBV28,TRBD1,TRBJ2-7,CASRTGLYEQYF,TGTGCCTCCCGGACAGGACTCTACGAGCAGTACTTC
NA,TRBV11-2,NA,TRBJ1-2,CASSSNRWTLYGYTF,TGTGCCAGCAGCTCTAACAGGTGGACCCTCTATGGCTACACCTTC
NA,TRBV7-9,TRBD1,TRBJ2-7,CASSFPRDRGFSYEQYF,TGTGCCAGCAGCTTTCCGCGGGACAGGGGATTTTCCTACGAGCAGTACTTC
NA,TRBV19,NA,TRBJ1-2,CASSPSDSPYGYTF,TGTGCCAGTAGTCCATCGGACAGTCCTTATGGCTACACCTTC
once,TRBV11-2,NA,TRBJ2-2,CASSLGQSNTGELFF,TGTGCCAGCAGCTTAGGACAATCGAACACCGGGGAGCTGTTTTTT
NA,TRBV7-6,NA,TRBJ2-5,CASSLYGGQETQYF,TGTGCCAGCAGCTTATATGGGGGCCAAGAGACCCAGTACTTC
NA,TRBV5-5,NA,TRBJ2-1,CASSLPGNEQFF,TGTGCCAGCAGCTTGCCGGGCAATGAGCAGTTCTTC
NA,TRBV27,NA,TRBJ1-1,CASSPLGSLEAFF,TGTGCCAGCAGTCCTTTGGGATCCCTCGAAGCTTTCTTT
NA,TRBV27,NA,TRBJ1-3,CASSLGPSGNTIYF,TGTGCCAGCAGTTTAGGTCCGTCTGGAAACACCATATATTTT
few,TRBV27,NA,TRBJ1-5,CASSFRGSNQPQHF,TGTGCCAGCAGCTTCAGGGGAAGCAATCAGCCCCAGCATTTT
few,TRBV27,TRBD2,TRBJ2-2,CASSTKAGTNTGELFF,TGTGCCAGCAGTACCAAAGCGGGAACGAACACCGGGGAGCTGTTTTTT
NA,TRBV14,NA,TRBJ2-1,CASSLWDANTENEQFF,TGTGCCAGCAGCCTGTGGGACGCCAATACTGAGAATGAGCAGTTCTTC
NA,TRBV9,NA,TRBJ2-7,CASSPQRTSYEQYF,TGTGCCAGCAGCCCCCAGCGGACCTCCTACGAGCAGTACTTC
NA,TRBV4-1,TRBD1,TRBJ1-5,CASSANRGNQPQHF,TGCGCCAGCAGCGCAAACAGGGGTAATCAGCCCCAGCATTTT
NA,TRBV30,NA,TRBJ1-2,CAWSVTGSGGYTF,TGTGCCTGGAGCGTAACAGGGAGTGGAGGCTACACCTTC